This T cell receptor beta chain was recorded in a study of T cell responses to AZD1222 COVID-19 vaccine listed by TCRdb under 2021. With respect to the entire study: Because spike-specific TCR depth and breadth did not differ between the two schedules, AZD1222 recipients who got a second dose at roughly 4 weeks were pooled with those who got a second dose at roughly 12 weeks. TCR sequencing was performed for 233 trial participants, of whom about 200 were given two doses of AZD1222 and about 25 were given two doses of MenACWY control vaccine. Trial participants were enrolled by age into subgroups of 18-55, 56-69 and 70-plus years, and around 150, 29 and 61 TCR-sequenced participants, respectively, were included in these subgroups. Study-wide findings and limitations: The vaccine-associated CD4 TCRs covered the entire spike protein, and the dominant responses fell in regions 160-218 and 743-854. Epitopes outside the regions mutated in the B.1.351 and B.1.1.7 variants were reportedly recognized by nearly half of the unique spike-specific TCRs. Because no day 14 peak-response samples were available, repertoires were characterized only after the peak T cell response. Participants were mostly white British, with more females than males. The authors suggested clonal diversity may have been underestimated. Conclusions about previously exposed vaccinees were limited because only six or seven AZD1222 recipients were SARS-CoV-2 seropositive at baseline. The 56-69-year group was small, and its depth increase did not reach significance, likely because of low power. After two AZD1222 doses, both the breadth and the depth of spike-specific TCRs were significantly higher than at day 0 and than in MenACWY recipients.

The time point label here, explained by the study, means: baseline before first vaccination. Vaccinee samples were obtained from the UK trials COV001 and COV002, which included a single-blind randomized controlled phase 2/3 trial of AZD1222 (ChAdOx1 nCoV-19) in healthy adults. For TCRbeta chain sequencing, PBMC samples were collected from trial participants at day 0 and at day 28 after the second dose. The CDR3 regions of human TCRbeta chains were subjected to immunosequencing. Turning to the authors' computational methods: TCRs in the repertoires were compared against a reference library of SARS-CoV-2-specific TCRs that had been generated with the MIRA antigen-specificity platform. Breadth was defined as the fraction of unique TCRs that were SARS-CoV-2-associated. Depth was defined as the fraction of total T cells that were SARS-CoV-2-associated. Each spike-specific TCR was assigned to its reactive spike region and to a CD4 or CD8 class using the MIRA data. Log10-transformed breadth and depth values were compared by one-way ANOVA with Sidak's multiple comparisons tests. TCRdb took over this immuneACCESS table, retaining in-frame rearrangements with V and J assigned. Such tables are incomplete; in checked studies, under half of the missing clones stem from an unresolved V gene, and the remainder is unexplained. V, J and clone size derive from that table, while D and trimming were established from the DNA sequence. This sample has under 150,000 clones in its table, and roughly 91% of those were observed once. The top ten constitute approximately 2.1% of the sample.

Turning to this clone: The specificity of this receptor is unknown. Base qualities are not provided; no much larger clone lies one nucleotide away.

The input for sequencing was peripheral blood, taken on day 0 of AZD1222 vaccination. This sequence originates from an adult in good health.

The CDR3 corresponds to CASSQNRGQSYEQYF. The DNA sequence is given as TGCGCCAGCAGCCAGAACCGGGGACAGTCCTACGAGCAGTACTTC. The V and J segments used are TRBV4-1 and TRBJ2-7; 7 of the junction bases match TRBD1. After removal of 3 bases from V and 1 base from J, the junction retains 6 bases not matched to a gene. The CDR3 runs 15 amino acids, cysteine and phenylalanine included. The CDR3 DNA has 45 bases and is translated from base 1. The germline V gene encodes CDR1 MGHRA and CDR2 YSYEKL.